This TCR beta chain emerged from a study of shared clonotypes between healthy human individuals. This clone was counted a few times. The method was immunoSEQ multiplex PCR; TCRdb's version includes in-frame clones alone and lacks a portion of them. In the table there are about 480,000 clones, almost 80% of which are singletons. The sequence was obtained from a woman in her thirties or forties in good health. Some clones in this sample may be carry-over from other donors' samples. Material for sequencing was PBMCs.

The DNA of the CDR3 is TGTGCCAGCAGTGAGGGGGGGGTCCCTGGAAACACCATATATTTT. As protein: CASSEGGVPGNTIYF. The chain combines TRBV6-1 with TRBJ1-3; D perhaps matches TRBD1 (5 bases). The germline CDR1 and CDR2 sequences are MNHNS and SASEGT. This CDR3 region has 15 residues. V was cut by 3 bases and J by 2 bases, with 11 bases left in between.